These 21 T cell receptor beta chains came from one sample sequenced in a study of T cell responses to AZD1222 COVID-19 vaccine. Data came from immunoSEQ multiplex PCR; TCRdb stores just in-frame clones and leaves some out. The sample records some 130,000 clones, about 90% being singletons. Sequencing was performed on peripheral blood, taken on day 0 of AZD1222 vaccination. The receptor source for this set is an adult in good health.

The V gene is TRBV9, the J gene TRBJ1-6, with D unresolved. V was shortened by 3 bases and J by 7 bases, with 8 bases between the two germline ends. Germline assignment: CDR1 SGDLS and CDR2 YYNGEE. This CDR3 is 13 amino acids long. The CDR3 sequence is CASSALGNSPLHF. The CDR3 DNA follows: TGTGCCAGCAGCGCCTTGGGGAATTCACCCCTCCACTTT.

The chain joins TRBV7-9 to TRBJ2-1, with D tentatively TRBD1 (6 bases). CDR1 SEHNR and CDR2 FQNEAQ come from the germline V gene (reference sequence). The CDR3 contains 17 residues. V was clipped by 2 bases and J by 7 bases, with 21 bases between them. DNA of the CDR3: TGTGCCAGCAGCTTATCGTACTGGGGGCAAGAGCGGAATGAGCAGTTCTTC. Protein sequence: CASSLSYWGQERNEQFF.

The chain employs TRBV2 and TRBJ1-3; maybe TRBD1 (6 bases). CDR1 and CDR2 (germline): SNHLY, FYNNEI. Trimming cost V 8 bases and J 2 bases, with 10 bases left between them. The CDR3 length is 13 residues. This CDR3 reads CASDRKTGNTIYF. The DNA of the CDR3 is TGTGCCAGCGACAGGAAGACTGGAAACACCATATATTTT.

The CDR3 region is CASSQEYSTVVNYEQYF. As DNA, the CDR3 is TGTGCCAGCAGCCAAGAGTACTCGACAGTAGTCAACTACGAGCAGTACTTC. This chain joins TRBV14 and TRBJ2-7, with D tentatively TRBD1 (5 bases). Germline V gives CDR1 SGHDN, CDR2 FVKESK. Trimming shortened V by 0 bases and J by 3 bases, and 18 bases separated the two germline ends. The CDR3 has 17 residues.

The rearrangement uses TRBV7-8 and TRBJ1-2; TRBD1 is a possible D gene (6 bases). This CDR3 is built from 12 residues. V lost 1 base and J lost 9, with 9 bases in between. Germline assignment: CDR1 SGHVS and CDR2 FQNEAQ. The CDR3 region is CASSLGDTSYTF. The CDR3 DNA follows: TGTGCCAGCAGCTTAGGGGACACCAGCTACACCTTC.

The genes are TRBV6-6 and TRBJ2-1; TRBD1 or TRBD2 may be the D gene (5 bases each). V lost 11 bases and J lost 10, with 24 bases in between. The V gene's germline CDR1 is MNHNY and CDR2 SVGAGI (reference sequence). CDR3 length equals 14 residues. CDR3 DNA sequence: TGTGCCTCCCAGATCGGGGCCGCCGCTCAGGAGCAGTTCTTC. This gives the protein CASQIGAAAQEQFF.

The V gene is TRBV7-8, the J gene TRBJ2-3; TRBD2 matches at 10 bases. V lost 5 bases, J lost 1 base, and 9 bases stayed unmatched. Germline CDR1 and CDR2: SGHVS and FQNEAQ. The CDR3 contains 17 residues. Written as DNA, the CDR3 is TGTGCCAGCAGCGAAGTCTCCGGGACTAGCGGCACAGATACGCAGTATTTT. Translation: CASSEVSGTSGTDTQYF. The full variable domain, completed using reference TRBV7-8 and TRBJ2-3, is GAGVSQSPRYKVAKRGQDVALRCDPISGHVSLFWYQQALGQGPEFLTYFQNEAQLDKSGLPSDRFFAERPEGSVSTLKIQRTQQEDSAVYLCASSEVSGTSGTDTQYFGPGTRLTVL.

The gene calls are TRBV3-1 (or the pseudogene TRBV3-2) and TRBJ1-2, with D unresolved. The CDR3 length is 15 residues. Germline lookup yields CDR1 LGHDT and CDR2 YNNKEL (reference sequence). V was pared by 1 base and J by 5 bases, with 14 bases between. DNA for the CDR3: TGTGCCAGCAGCCAAGCGTTAGGCCGGTTATATGGCTACACCTTC. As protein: CASSQALGRLYGYTF.

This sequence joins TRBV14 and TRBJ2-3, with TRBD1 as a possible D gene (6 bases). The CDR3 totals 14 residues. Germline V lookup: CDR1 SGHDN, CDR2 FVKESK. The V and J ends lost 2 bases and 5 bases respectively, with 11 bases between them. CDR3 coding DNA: TGTGCCAGCAGCCAATTTAGACAGGTAGATACGCAGTATTTT. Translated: CASSQFRQVDTQYF. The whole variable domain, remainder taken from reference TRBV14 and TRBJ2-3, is EAGVTQFPSHSVIEKGQTVTLRCDPISGHDNLYWYRRVMGKEIKFLLHFVKESKQDESGMPNNRFLAERTGGTYSTLKVQPAELEDSGVYFCASSQFRQVDTQYFGPGTRLTVL.

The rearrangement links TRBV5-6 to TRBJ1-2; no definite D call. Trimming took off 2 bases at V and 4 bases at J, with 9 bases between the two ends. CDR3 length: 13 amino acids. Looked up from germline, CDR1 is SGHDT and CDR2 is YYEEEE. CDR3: CASSFYGSYGYTF. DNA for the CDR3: TGTGCCAGCAGCTTTTATGGGAGCTATGGCTACACCTTC.

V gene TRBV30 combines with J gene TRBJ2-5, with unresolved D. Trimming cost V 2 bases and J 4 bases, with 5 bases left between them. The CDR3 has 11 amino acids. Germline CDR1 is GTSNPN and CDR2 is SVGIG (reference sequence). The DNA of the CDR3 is TGTGCCTGGAGTCTTCCAGAGACCCAGTACTTC. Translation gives CAWSLPETQYF.

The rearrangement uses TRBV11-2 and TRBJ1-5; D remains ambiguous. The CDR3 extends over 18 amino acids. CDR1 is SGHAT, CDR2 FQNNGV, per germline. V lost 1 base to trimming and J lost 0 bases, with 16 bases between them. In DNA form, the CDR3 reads TGTGCCAGCAGCTTAGTCATACTGCGACGGTATAGCAATCAGCCCCAGCATTTT. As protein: CASSLVILRRYSNQPQHF.

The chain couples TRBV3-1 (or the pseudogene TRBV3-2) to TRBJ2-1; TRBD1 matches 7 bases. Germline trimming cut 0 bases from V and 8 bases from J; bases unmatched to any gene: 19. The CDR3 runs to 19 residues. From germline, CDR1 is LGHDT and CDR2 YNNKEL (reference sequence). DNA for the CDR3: TGTGCCAGCAGCCAAGATGGGTTTCCCACAGGGGTATCCTTACATGAGCAGTTCTTC. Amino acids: CASSQDGFPTGVSLHEQFF.

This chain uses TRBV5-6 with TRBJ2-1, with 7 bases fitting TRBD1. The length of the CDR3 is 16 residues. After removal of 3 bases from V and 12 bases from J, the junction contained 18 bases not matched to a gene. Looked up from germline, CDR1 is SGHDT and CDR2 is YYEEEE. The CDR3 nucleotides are TGTGCCAGCAGCTCGACAGGGTGGAGTGAGTTACGCGGGCAGTTCTTC. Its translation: CASSSTGWSELRGQFF.

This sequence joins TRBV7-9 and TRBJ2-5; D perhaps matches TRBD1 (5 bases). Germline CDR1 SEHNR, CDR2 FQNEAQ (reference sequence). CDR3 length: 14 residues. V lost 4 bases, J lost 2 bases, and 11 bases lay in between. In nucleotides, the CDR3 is TGTGCCAGCAGCTCGACAGAAACTCAAGAGACCCAGTACTTC. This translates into CASSSTETQETQYF.

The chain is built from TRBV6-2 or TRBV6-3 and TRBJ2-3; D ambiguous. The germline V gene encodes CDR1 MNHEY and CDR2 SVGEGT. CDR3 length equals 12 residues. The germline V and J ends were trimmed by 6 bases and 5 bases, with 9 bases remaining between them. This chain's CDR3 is CASSLTLDTQYF. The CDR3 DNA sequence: TGTGCCAGCAGCCTCACCTTAGATACGCAGTATTTT.

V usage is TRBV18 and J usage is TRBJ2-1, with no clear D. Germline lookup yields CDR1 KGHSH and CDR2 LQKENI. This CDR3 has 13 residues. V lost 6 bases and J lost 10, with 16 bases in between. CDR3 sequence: CASSASSLEEQFF. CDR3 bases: TGTGCCAGCTCCGCCTCCAGTCTCGAAGAGCAGTTCTTC.

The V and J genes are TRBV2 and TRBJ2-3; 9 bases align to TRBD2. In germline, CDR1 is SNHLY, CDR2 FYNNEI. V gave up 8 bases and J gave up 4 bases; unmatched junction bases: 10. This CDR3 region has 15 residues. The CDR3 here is CASGGTSGWSDTQYF. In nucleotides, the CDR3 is TGTGCCAGCGGGGGAACTAGCGGGTGGTCAGATACGCAGTATTTT.

CDR3 sequence reads: CASSQSFRAGANVLTF. The CDR3 nucleotides are TGTGCCAGCAGCCAATCTTTCAGGGCTGGGGCCAACGTCCTGACTTTC. The V gene is TRBV16, the J gene TRBJ2-6; the D gene is possibly TRBD1 (5 bases). The CDR3 covers 16 residues. V was shortened by 0 bases and J by 2 bases, with 8 bases between the two germline ends. Germline values: CDR1 KGHSY, CDR2 FQNENV.

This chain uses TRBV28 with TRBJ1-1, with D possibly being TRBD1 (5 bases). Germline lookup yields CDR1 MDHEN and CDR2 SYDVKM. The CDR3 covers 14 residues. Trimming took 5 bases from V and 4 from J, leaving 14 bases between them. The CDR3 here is CASSHRLRGTEAFF. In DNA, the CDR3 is TGTGCCAGCAGTCACAGGTTAAGGGGCACTGAAGCTTTCTTT.

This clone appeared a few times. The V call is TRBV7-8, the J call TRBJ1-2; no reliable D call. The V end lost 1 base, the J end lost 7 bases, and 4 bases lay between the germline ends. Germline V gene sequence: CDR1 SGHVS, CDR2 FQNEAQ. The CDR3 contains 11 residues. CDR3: CASSLGGGYTF. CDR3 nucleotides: TGTGCCAGCAGCTTAGGAGGTGGCTACACCTTC.